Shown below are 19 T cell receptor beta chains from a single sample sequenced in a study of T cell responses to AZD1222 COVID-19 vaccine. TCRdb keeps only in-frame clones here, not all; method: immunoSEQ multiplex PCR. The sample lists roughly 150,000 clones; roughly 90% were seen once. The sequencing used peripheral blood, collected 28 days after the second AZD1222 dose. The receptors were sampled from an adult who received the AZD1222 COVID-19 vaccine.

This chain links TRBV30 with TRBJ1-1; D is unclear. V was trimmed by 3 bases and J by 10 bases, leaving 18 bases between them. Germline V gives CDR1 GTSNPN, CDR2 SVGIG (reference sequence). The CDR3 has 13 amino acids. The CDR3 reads CAWRSSRSGGAFF. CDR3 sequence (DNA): TGTGCCTGGAGAAGTAGCCGGTCCGGAGGAGCTTTCTTT.

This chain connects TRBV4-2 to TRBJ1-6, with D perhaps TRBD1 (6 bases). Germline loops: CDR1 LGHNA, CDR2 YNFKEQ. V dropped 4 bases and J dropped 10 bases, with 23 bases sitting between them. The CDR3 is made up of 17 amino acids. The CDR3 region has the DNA TGTGCCAGCAGCCCCGGACAGTTACGGGGCTCGTTCTCACCCCTCCACTTT. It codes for CASSPGQLRGSFSPLHF.

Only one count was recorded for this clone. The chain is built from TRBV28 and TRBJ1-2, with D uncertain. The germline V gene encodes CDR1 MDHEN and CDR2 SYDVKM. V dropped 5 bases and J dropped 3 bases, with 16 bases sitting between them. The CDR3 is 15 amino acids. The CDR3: CASSTRALPHYGYTF. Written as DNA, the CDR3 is TGTGCCAGCAGTACCCGGGCCCTACCCCACTATGGCTACACCTTC.

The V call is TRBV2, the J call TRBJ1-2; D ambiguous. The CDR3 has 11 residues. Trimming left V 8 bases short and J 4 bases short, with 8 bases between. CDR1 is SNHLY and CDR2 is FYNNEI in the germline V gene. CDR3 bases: TGTGCCAGCCGGAGGGCCTATGGCTACACCTTC. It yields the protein CASRRAYGYTF.

CDR3: CASTWGLFGETDTQYF. The CDR3 DNA reads TGCGCCAGCACCTGGGGGCTGTTCGGAGAGACAGATACGCAGTATTTT. This chain uses TRBV5-1 with TRBJ2-3, with a possible D match to TRBD1 (6 bases). V gave up 6 bases and J gave up 3 bases, with 20 bases separating them. CDR1 is SGHRS, CDR2 YFSETQ, per germline. There are 16 residues in the CDR3. Combining the CDR3 with reference TRBV5-1 and TRBJ2-3 gives the whole variable domain KAGVTQTPRYLIKTRGQQVTLSCSPISGHRSVSWYQQTPGQGLQFLFEYFSETQRNKGNFPGRFSGRQFSNSRSEMNVSTLELGDSALYLCASTWGLFGETDTQYFGPGTRLTVL.

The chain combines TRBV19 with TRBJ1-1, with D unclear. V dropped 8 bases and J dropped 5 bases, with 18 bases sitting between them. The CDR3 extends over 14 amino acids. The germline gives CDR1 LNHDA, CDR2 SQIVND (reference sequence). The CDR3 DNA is TGTGCCAGTTACTATCCGGGTAAGAGAACTGAAGCTTTCTTT. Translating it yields CASYYPGKRTEAFF.

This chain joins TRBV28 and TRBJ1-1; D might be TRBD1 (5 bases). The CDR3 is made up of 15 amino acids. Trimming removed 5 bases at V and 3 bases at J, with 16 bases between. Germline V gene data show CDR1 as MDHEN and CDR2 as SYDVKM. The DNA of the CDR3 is TGTGCCAGCAGTCCCGCCGGGACTGTCGACACTGAAGCTTTCTTT. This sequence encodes CASSPAGTVDTEAFF.

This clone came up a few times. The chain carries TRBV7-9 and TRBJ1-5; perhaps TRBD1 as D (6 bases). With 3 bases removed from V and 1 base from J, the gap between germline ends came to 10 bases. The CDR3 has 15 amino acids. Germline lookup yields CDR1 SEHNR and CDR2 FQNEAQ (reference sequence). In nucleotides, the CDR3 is TGTGCCAGCAGCTTCGGGACAACGAGCAATCAGCCCCAGCATTTT. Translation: CASSFGTTSNQPQHF.

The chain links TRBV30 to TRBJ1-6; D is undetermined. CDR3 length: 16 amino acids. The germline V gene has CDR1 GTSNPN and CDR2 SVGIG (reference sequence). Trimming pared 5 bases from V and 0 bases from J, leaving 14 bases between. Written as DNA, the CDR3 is TGTGCCTGGCGGCCCCGCTCGAGCTCCTATAATTCACCCCTCCACTTT. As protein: CAWRPRSSSYNSPLHF.

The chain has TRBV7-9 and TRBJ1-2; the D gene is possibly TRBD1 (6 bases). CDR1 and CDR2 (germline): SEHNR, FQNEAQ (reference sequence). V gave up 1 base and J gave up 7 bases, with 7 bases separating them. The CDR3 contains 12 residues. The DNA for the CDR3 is TGTGCCAGCAGCTTAGGGGGGCGTGGCTACACCTTC. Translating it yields CASSLGGRGYTF.

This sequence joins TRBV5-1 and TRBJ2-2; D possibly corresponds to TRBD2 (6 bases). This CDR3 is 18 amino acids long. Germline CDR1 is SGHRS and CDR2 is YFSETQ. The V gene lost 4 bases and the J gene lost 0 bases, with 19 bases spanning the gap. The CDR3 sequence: CASSEVGGGAANTGELFF. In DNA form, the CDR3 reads TGCGCCAGCAGCGAGGTTGGGGGAGGCGCCGCGAACACCGGGGAGCTGTTTTTT.

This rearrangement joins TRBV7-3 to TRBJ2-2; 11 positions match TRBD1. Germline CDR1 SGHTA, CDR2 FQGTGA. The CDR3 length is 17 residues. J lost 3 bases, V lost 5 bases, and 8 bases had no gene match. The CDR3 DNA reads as TGTGCCAGCAGCCCCGGACAGGGGGCGAGGGACACCGGGGAGCTGTTTTTT. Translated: CASSPGQGARDTGELFF.

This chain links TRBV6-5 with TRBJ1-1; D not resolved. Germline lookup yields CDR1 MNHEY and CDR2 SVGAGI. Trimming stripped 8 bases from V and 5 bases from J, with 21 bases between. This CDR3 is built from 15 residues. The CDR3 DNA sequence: TGTGCCAGCGGCCCCCCCGGGATACGGAGGACTGAAGCTTTCTTT. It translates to CASGPPGIRRTEAFF.

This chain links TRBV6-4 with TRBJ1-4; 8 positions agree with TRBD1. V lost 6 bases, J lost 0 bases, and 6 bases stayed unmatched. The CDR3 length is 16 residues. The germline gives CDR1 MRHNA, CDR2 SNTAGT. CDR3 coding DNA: TGTGCCAGCAGGCACCGGACAGGGACAACTAATGAAAAACTGTTTTTT. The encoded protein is CASRHRTGTTNEKLFF.

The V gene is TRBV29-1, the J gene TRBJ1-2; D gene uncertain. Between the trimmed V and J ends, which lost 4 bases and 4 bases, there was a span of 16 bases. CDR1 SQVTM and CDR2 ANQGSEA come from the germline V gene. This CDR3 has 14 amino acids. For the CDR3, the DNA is TGCAGCGTTGGTACCGTGGCATTGGGCTATGGCTACACCTTC. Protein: CSVGTVALGYGYTF.

In DNA, the CDR3 is TGTGCCAGTAGTATAGGACGGGGAATCTATGGCTACACCTTC. As protein: CASSIGRGIYGYTF. This chain uses TRBV19 with TRBJ1-2; unclear D gene. CDR1 and CDR2 from the germline V gene are LNHDA and SQIVND (reference sequence). V dropped 1 base and J dropped 4 bases, with 10 bases sitting between them. This CDR3 comprises 14 residues. The full variable domain, rest sourced from reference TRBV19 and TRBJ1-2, is DGGITQSPKYLFRKEGQNVTLSCEQNLNHDAMYWYRQDPGQGLRLIYYSQIVNDFQKGDIAEGYSVSREKKESFPLTVTSAQKNPTAFYLCASSIGRGIYGYTFGSGTRLTVV.

CDR3: CASSEWLAGRETQYF. CDR3 nucleotide sequence: TGTGCCAGCAGTGAATGGCTAGCGGGGAGAGAGACCCAGTACTTC. The chain joins TRBV25-1 to TRBJ2-5; 9 nucleotides line up with TRBD2. The length of the CDR3 is 15 residues. CDR1 MGHDK and CDR2 SYGVNS come from the germline V gene. The V gene end was trimmed by 1 base and the J gene end by 4 bases; junction bases not matched to a gene: 4.

The CDR3, as DNA: TGTGCAAGTCGTTATACAGGGGGAGCGGGCTATGGCTACACCTTC. Translated: CASRYTGGAGYGYTF. The chain carries TRBV12-2 and TRBJ1-2; the D call TRBD1 from the table was never checked on the DNA. TRBV12-2 is listed as a pseudogene. The CDR3 runs 15 residues.

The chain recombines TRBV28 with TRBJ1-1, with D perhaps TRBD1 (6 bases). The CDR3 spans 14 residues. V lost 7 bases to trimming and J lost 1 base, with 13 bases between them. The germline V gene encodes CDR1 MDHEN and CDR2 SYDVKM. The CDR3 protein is CASTPGQWNTEAFF. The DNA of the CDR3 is TGTGCCAGCACCCCTGGACAGTGGAACACTGAAGCTTTCTTT.